This T cell receptor (beta chain) comes out of a study of control samples from healthy donors and cancer patients. There are a few counts of this clone. The sample contains more than one DNA sequence encoding this CDR3. From germline, CDR1 is SGHDN and CDR2 FVKESK. The V end was cut by 4 bases, the J end by 0 bases, with 10 bases between. The CDR3 spans 14 residues. Here immunoSEQ multiplex PCR was the method, and the copy in TCRdb shows in-frame clones only, minus some. The sample lists about 130,000 clones, about 88% occurring once. The J gene is TRBJ2-7, the V gene TRBV14, with unresolved D. This clonotype originated in a man aged 50 or older in good health. The sequencing input was blood. In DNA, the CDR3 is TGTGCCAGCAGCCCCTACGGTTTCTCCTACGAGCAGTACTTC. Residues: CASSPYGFSYEQYF.